This T cell receptor (beta chain) was retrieved from a study of a mutant IDH1 vaccine in newly diagnosed glioma. Study-level background: Before enrollment, patients got radiotherapy alone, temozolomide alone, or mostly the combination.

TCRdb's copy holds only in-frame clones and misses some; the assay was immunoSEQ multiplex PCR. This table holds some 56,000 clones, about 90% found once. V was clipped by 1 base and J by 1 base, with 8 bases between them. Germline CDR1 reads SGHRS; CDR2 reads YFSETQ. This CDR3 comprises 14 residues. Specified time point: baseline, week 1 (first vaccination visit). Indicated treatment: pre-vaccination baseline after standard-of-care therapy. The starting material was PBMCs, obtained from a glioma patient treated with radiotherapy, temozolomide or both. The rearrangement uses TRBV5-1 and TRBJ2-5; no reliable D call. This receptor was identified in a man in his fifties with glioma. CDR3 nucleotides: TGCGCCAGCAGCTTGTTTGGGGTCCAAGAGACCCAGTACTTC. Its protein is CASSLFGVQETQYF.